Following are 10 T cell receptor beta chains from one sample sequenced in a study of cytomegalovirus exposure and HLA in healthy donors. 13 Jbeta primers and 60 Vbeta primers were used for the PCR. Assay: immunoSEQ multiplex PCR; the TCRdb copy retains only in-frame clones and omits some. The data contain under 200,000 clones, roughly four fifths of them seen just once; the ten biggest clones take up roughly 1.6%. Sequenced input: PBMCs. All receptors derive from a woman aged 18-30 years in good health and CMV-seronegative.

This chain uses TRBV5-4 with TRBJ1-1; D gene unclear. CDR1 is SGHNT and CDR2 is YYREEE in the germline V gene (reference sequence). The CDR3 is made up of 15 amino acids. The V end was cut by 0 bases, the J end by 2 bases, with 11 bases between. The CDR3 nucleotides are TGTGCCAGCAGCTTGGAACAGAAAAAAAACACTGAAGCTTTCTTT. As protein: CASSLEQKKNTEAFF.

The rearrangement uses TRBV6-5 and TRBJ2-7; possibly TRBD2 for D (5 bases). The germline V gene has CDR1 MNHEY and CDR2 SVGAGI. Trimming removed 0 bases at V and 2 bases at J, with 11 bases between. This CDR3 contains 15 residues. The CDR3 DNA reads TGTGCCAGCAGTTACTCTTGGGGAGAAGCCTACGAGCAGTACTTC. The encoded protein is CASSYSWGEAYEQYF.

The rearrangement joins TRBV27 to TRBJ1-1; 8 bases align to TRBD1. The CDR3 runs 13 residues. The V gene's germline CDR1 is MNHEY and CDR2 SMNVEV (reference sequence). Trimming took 4 bases from V and 5 from J; bases not matched to a gene: 3. The DNA for the CDR3 is TGTGCCAGCAGTTCAGGGGGCTGGACTGAAGCTTTCTTT. As protein: CASSSGGWTEAFF.

This rearrangement joins TRBV5-1 to TRBJ2-5; no reliable D call. This CDR3 is built from 13 residues. Germline V gene data show CDR1 as SGHRS and CDR2 as YFSETQ. Trimming pared 0 bases from V and 3 bases from J, leaving 6 bases between. The CDR3 sequence is CASSLALEETQYF. The CDR3 DNA reads TGCGCCAGCAGCTTGGCCTTAGAAGAGACCCAGTACTTC.

Only one count was recorded for this clone. This chain uses TRBV7-9 with TRBJ2-7; 7 nucleotides agree with TRBD1. The CDR3 is 17 residues long. The V and J ends lost 4 bases and 3 bases, in that order; junction bases with no gene match: 15. The germline V gene has CDR1 SEHNR and CDR2 FQNEAQ (reference sequence). CDR3 sequence reads: CASSSLLDRLWFYEQYF. CDR3 DNA sequence: TGTGCCAGCAGCTCCCTTTTGGACAGGTTATGGTTCTACGAGCAGTACTTC.

The genes are TRBV28 and TRBJ1-1; D unclear. The CDR3 is 15 residues long. Per the germline V gene, CDR1 is MDHEN and CDR2 is SYDVKM. V lost 2 bases to trimming and J lost 0 bases, with 10 bases between them. The CDR3 region has the DNA TGTGCCAGCAGTTTAGGGCAGGCCTTGAACACTGAAGCTTTCTTT. This codes for CASSLGQALNTEAFF. The full variable domain, with the rest looked up from reference TRBV28 and TRBJ1-1, is DVKVTQSSRYLVKRTGEKVFLECVQDMDHENMFWYRQDPGLGLRLIYFSYDVKMKEKGDIPEGYSVSREKKERFSLILESASTNQTSMYLCASSLGQALNTEAFFGQGTRLTVV.

The CDR3 is CASSSGTVVGGGTEAFF. CDR3 in DNA: TGCGCCAGCAGCTCTGGGACGGTGGTGGGAGGTGGCACTGAAGCTTTCTTT. The rearrangement joins TRBV5-1 to TRBJ1-1; maybe TRBD1 (5 bases). Deletions cut 3 bases from V and 4 bases from J, with 22 bases between. Looked up from germline, CDR1 is SGHRS and CDR2 is YFSETQ. The CDR3 spans 17 residues.

This chain connects TRBV6-5 to TRBJ2-7; 7 positions agree with TRBD1. V lost 6 bases and J lost 3; bases outside the gene matches: 11. Germline CDR1 is MNHEY and CDR2 is SVGAGI. The CDR3 totals 15 residues. The CDR3 loop reads CASRPLRDSRYEQYF. The CDR3, as DNA: TGTGCCAGCAGGCCCCTCCGGGACAGCCGCTACGAGCAGTACTTC.

For this clone: Other DNA sequences in the sample encode the same CDR3. This chain joins TRBV4-3 and TRBJ2-1; D may be TRBD2 (6 bases). Germline V gene data show CDR1 as LGHNA and CDR2 as YSLEER. CDR3 size: 19 residues. V lost 4 bases to trimming and J lost 4 bases, with 26 bases between them. The CDR3 coding sequence is TGCGCCAGCAGCCCACTCTCCTTCTCAGGACTGGCGGGGTACAATGAGCAGTTCTTC. Its translation is CASSPLSFSGLAGYNEQFF.

The gene calls are TRBV10-2 and TRBJ1-2, with D possibly being TRBD1 (5 bases). Germline loops: CDR1 WSHSY, CDR2 SAAADI. The CDR3 covers 15 residues. Trimming removed 5 bases from V and 3 bases from J, with 16 bases in between. CDR3 region: CASSTTVDGDYGYTF. The CDR3 coding sequence is TGCGCCAGCAGTACGACAGTCGATGGTGACTATGGCTACACCTTC.